This T cell receptor (beta chain) was sequenced for a study of T cells in Graves' hyperthyroidism and ophthalmopathy (dated by TCRdb to between 2018 and 2020). As for the study more broadly: Peripheral blood samples were taken at the time of initial diagnosis, prior to any treatment. A discovery cohort of around 98 patients, roughly 45 with Graves' ophthalmopathy and 55 to 60 with stable Graves' hyperthyroidism, was used to find distinguishing TCR V-J signatures. Prospective prediction of ophthalmopathy was tested in an independent validation cohort of 18 to 20 hyperthyroidism patients and some 17 patients who later progressed to ophthalmopathy. The roughly 94 discovery patients were randomly split 7:3 into training and test sets. In more than 5 Graves' hyperthyroidism patients, the study also compared T-cell repertoires from thyroid tissue with T-cell repertoires from blood. Following sampling, methimazole starting at 30 mg daily was given to hyperthyroidism patients, and high-dose intravenous methylprednisolone was given to ophthalmopathy patients. The paper describes TCR Vbeta CDR3 sequencing of 140 or so peripheral blood samples, made up of about 41 ophthalmopathy patients, roughly 80 hyperthyroidism patients and roughly 17 progressor patients. The research as a whole found: Most expanded thyroid clonotypes (frequency above 0.001) were also detected in blood, a finding suggesting that blood repertoires may reflect thyroid immune responses. In validation, progression to ophthalmopathy was predicted by the model with approximately 67% sensitivity and 72.22% specificity, a median of 6.5 months before onset. No statistical method was used to fix the sample size in advance, and group allocation was not hidden from the investigators. Ophthalmopathy was separated from stable hyperthyroidism by a 13 V-J signature model, with over 85% sensitivity and about 81% specificity obtained in cross-validation and 80%/75% obtained in testing.

In the ophthalmopathy patients, disease was moderately to severely active, with a Clinical Activity Score of 3 or more, a NOSPECS grade of 4 or more, and a duration of less than 3 months. Patients with uncontrolled infections, other autoimmune diseases, pregnancy or lactation were excluded. Diagnoses were based on clinical symptoms, serum thyroxine and TRAb, thyroid ultrasound and orbital computed tomography. PBMCs were isolated from about 10 ml of fresh peripheral blood by Ficoll-Paque density gradient centrifugation. Total RNA was extracted using Trizol reagent, and RNA quality was assessed on an Agilent 2100 Bioanalyzer. The TCR beta CDR3 regions were amplified from the RNA transcripts. The first round of RT-PCR for the TCR CDR3 was performed with the HTBI primer set and the Qiagen OneStep RT-PCR kit. The libraries were constructed in a second round of multiplex PCR and then size-selected and purified. The libraries were sequenced on an Illumina HiSeq2000 using paired-end 100 bp reads. The paper's processing steps were these. SOAPnuke was used to process the raw data, throwing out any read that contained adapters or uncalled bases, had a mean Phred below 15, or lacked an exact constant-primer or identifier match. COPE v1.2.5 was used to merge the high-quality paired reads, and each unique nucleotide sequence was defined as a clonotype. MiTCR v1.1 was used to align clonotypes to the IMGT TRBV, TRBD and TRBJ reference segments. The analysis included only V-J combinations with a frequency above 0.0001, which together covered roughly 99% of the repertoires. The TCS score was defined as the ratio of F50 (clonal expansion) to E x V (chaos), calculated using BLOSUM62-based TCRdist between CDR3 peptides within each V-J. Welch's t-statistics and random forest reduced fewer than 550 V-J features to 13, which were used in a naive Bayes classifier (R e1071). Thyroid-blood repertoire similarity was quantified with the Morisita-Horn index. In-frame beta chains were kept once TCRdb had trimmed the public reads at Q25 with fastp and called clones with MiXCR. Rows merge per CDR3 protein into single entries with the most common DNA and genes. TCRdb, not the original authors, processed these V and J calls. For this sample there are approximately 58,000 distinct CDR3 sequences; about 50% appear just once. Together, the top ten hold 9.5% to 15% of the sample.

Measured from the cysteine to the phenylalanine, the CDR3 is 16 residues long. Left in the record is the CDR3 DNA by itself, 48 bases read in frame from the first base. The CDR1 and CDR2 encoded by the germline V gene (reference sequence) are SEHNR and FQNEAQ. This clonotype has at least ten counts. The specificity of this receptor is unknown. A much larger clone lies one base from this, so it may be a read error. This clonotype originated in a woman in her twenties or thirties with Graves' ophthalmopathy. Recombination connected TRBV7-9 to TRBJ1-3; 10 central bases correspond to TRBD1. The specimen sequenced was blood. The CDR3 in this case is CASSFSGQGPGNTIHF. The DNA reads TGTGCCAGCAGCTTTTCGGGACAGGGGCCCGGAAACACCATACATTTT.